This entry features one T cell receptor (beta chain) sequence. The table came from immunoSEQ multiplex PCR; TCRdb's copy has only in-frame clones and leaves some out. The sample contains about 88,000 clones, more than 70% of which appear only once. The CDR3 is 15 residues long. V was shortened by 0 bases and J by 4 bases, with 12 bases between the two germline ends. Per germline, CDR1 SEHNR and CDR2 FQNEAQ (reference sequence). The record originates from a study of blood T cell repertoires in COVID-19. This sequence was found in a woman aged 70-85 years with acute or convalescent COVID-19. J is TRBJ2-5 and V is TRBV7-9; D possibly corresponds to TRBD2 (6 bases). Sequences were obtained from peripheral blood. This CDR3 reads CASSLAGRGRETQYF. CDR3 in DNA: TGTGCCAGCAGCTTAGCGGGGCGGGGTAGAGAGACCCAGTACTTC.